The entry that follows covers one T cell receptor (beta chain) sequence. No cognate antigen has been identified for it. Base-call qualities are not available, and no considerably larger clone is one nucleotide away. V loses 5 bases at its end and J loses 7 bases; junction bases beyond the gene matches: 11. Its CDR3 holds 15 amino acids, cysteine through phenylalanine. Only the CDR3 region is kept as DNA, spanning 45 bases read in frame from base 1. In the germline V gene, CDR1 corresponds to SGHTA and CDR2 to FQGNSA. The library was built by means of the immunoSEQ multiplex PCR assay. What TCRdb holds here is the immuneACCESS table cut down to in-frame rearrangements. Part of the clones is not present; checked against another copy, under half of the missing clones reflect an unresolved V gene, and the others are unexplained. Across this sample there are 12,000 to 15,000 clones, with roughly 75% seen only once. Approximately 7.7% of the sample is held by the ten biggest clonotypes.

The data belong to a study of tumour-infiltrating T cells in Burkitt lymphoma (dated by TCRdb to about 2020). Concerning the study at large: Clinical outcome was correlated with TCR repertoire data, and overall and progression-free survival were found to be predicted by productive clonality independently of established prognosticators, including age at diagnosis.

This receptor was obtained from a human donor with diffuse large B-cell lymphoma. The chain employs TRBV7-2 and TRBJ1-2; TRBD1 agrees with 9 junctional bases. Source material: tumor tissue. The CDR3 sequence is CASSPVRTGDSGYTF. In nucleotides, the sequence is TGTGCCAGCAGCCCGGTTAGGACAGGGGATAGTGGCTACACCTTC.